Listed here are 2 T cell receptor beta chains from one sample, sequenced in a study of blood T cells in healthy people across ages. Using a J-beta primer mix together with a sample-barcoded 5' primer, a second PCR was run for roughly 7 to 12 cycles. TCRdb reprocessed the 5' RACE reads with MiXCR, giving one entry per CDR3 protein. This sample has some 640,000 distinct CDR3 sequences, with 25% to 30% found just once. Material: blood. All receptors derive from a woman older than 75 in good health.

This clonotype was seen more than once but under ten times. This rearrangement joins TRBV15 to TRBJ1-2; D is unresolved. Per the germline V gene, CDR1 is LNHNV and CDR2 is YYDKDF (reference sequence). The CDR3 has 14 amino acids. V shed 3 bases and J shed 0 bases, with 8 bases lying between them. The DNA for the CDR3 is TGTGCCACCAGCAGCGAGAGCTCTAACTATGGCTACACCTTC. Protein product: CATSSESSNYGYTF.

Points on this clonotype: A single base separates this from a much larger clone, so it may be a read error. The chain recombines TRBV2 with TRBJ2-7, with a tentative D call TRBD1 (6 bases). Trimming took 6 bases from V and 7 from J, leaving 22 bases between them. Germline V lookup: CDR1 SNHLY, CDR2 FYNNEI. The CDR3 is 15 amino acids. CDR3 loop: CASRSTGRTYNEQYF. The CDR3 bases are TGTGCCAGCAGGTCTACAGGGAGAACCTACAATGAGCAGTACTTC.